Listed below are T cell receptor beta chains from one sample, sequenced in a study of beta chain features in type 1 diabetes. Clones were sequenced by immunoSEQ multiplex PCR, and TCRdb holds only the in-frame ones, with some missing. The data hold about 620,000 clones, with about a sixth observed a single time. The sequenced material came from naive CD4+ T cells from blood. These receptor sequences come from a young man in good health. CDR3s include the opening cysteine and the closing phenylalanine or tryptophan. The D gene is left open where the match is weak. Some rows have no size entry. The others give once, few or many, or a class for an expanded clone.

d_call	v_call	j_call	clone_size	cdr3_aa	cdr3_nt
-	TRBV28	TRBJ1-2	-	CASSLTAGNYGYTF	TGTGCCAGCAGCTTGACGGCTGGTAACTATGGCTACACCTTC
-	TRBV7-2	TRBJ1-2	few	CASSGGSYYGYTF	TGTGCCAGCAGTGGGGGGTCGTACTATGGCTACACCTTC
-	TRBV9	TRBJ2-5	-	CASSVEGRVRTETQYF	TGTGCCAGCAGCGTAGAGGGAAGGGTCCGCACAGAGACCCAGTACTTC
-	TRBV28	TRBJ2-2	few	CASMIRLNTGELFF	TGTGCCAGCATGATCAGGTTGAACACCGGGGAGCTGTTTTTT
TRBD1	TRBV5-4	TRBJ1-1	few	CASSRTGDTEAFF	TGTGCCAGCAGCAGGACAGGGGACACTGAAGCTTTCTTT
TRBD1	TRBV7-2	TRBJ1-2	few	CASSSTRTGWNYGYTF	TGTGCCAGCAGCTCCACTCGGACAGGGTGGAACTATGGCTACACCTTC
TRBD1	TRBV15	TRBJ2-1	few	CATSRTFAIDRGFYNEQFF	TGTGCCACCAGCAGGACATTCGCCATAGACAGGGGCTTCTACAATGAGCAGTTCTTC
TRBD2	TRBV15	TRBJ2-7	-	CATSRDVSPRSTSGSYEQYF	TGTGCCACCAGCAGAGATGTTTCCCCGAGGTCGACTAGCGGTTCCTACGAGCAGTACTTC
-	TRBV5-1	TRBJ2-3	-	CASKQADRTDTQYF	TGCGCCAGCAAGCAAGCAGACCGCACAGATACGCAGTATTTT
-	TRBV6-6	TRBJ2-1	-	CASRGGPNEQFF	TGTGCCAGCAGGGGTGGCCCCAATGAGCAGTTCTTC
-	TRBV7-2	TRBJ1-1	-	CASSLGRENTEAFF	TGTGCCAGCAGCTTAGGCAGGGAGAACACTGAAGCTTTCTTT
-	TRBV9	TRBJ2-5	-	CASSAGTRAETQYF	TGTGCCAGCAGCGCCGGGACAAGGGCTGAGACCCAGTACTTC
TRBD2	TRBV7-2	TRBJ2-5	-	CASSLAGPGGQETQYF	TGTGCCAGCAGCCTGGCGGGGCCGGGGGGGCAGGAGACCCAGTACTTC
-	TRBV11-3	TRBJ1-6	-	CASSLTVSSPLHF	TGTGCCAGCAGCTTAACAGTTAGTTCACCCCTCCACTTT
-	TRBV6-5	TRBJ1-1	-	CASIKGGNTEAFF	TGTGCCAGCATTAAGGGCGGGAACACTGAAGCTTTCTTT
-	TRBV5-4	TRBJ2-7	few	CASSLDSVSSYEQYF	TGTGCCAGCAGCTTGGATAGCGTTAGCTCCTACGAGCAGTACTTC
-	TRBV2	TRBJ2-2	few	CASSEQHTGELFF	TGTGCCAGCAGTGAACAGCACACCGGGGAGCTGTTTTTT
TRBD1	TRBV6-5	TRBJ1-5	-	CASSYSGTGGWPQHF	TGTGCCAGCAGTTACTCGGGGACAGGTGGTTGGCCCCAGCATTTT
-	TRBV4-3	TRBJ2-2	few	CASSQATRGTGELFF	TGCGCCAGCAGCCAAGCAACGAGGGGAACCGGGGAGCTGTTTTTT
TRBD1	TRBV18	TRBJ2-3	-	CASSPQTGYDTQYF	TGTGCCAGCTCACCTCAGACAGGGTACGATACGCAGTATTTT
-	TRBV5-1	TRBJ2-5	-	CASSPYQETQYF	TGCGCCAGCAGTCCGTACCAAGAGACCCAGTACTTC
-	TRBV28	TRBJ2-7	-	CASSLRPGARNEQYF	TGTGCCAGCAGTTTACGCCCGGGGGCGAGAAACGAGCAGTACTTC
-	TRBV7-8	TRBJ2-1	-	CASSTPSNNYNEQFF	TGTGCCAGCAGCACACCCTCGAACAACTACAATGAGCAGTTCTTC
TRBD1	TRBV30	TRBJ2-7	few	CAWSAGGGEQYF	TGTGCCTGGAGTGCAGGGGGCGGTGAGCAGTACTTC
-	TRBV19	TRBJ2-1	few	CASSIRAVRNNEQFF	TGTGCCAGTAGTATCCGGGCAGTAAGGAACAATGAGCAGTTCTTC
-	TRBV28	TRBJ1-2	-	CASRGRAPYGYTF	TGTGCCAGCAGGGGCCGCGCGCCTTATGGCTACACCTTC
TRBD2	TRBV10-3	TRBJ2-7	-	CAIRGTSGKVEQYF	TGTGCCATCAGGGGGACTAGCGGGAAGGTCGAGCAGTACTTC
-	TRBV6-6	TRBJ1-2	-	CASSPTGSYGYTF	TGTGCCAGCAGCCCGACAGGAAGCTATGGCTACACCTTC
TRBD2	TRBV11-2	TRBJ2-1	-	CASSLAGLAGRAEQFF	TGTGCCAGCAGCTTAGCCGGTCTAGCGGGAAGGGCTGAGCAGTTCTTC
TRBD2	TRBV28	TRBJ2-4	few	CASTLRTSGSTNIQYF	TGTGCCAGCACCCTAAGGACTAGCGGGAGCACGAACATTCAGTACTTC
-	TRBV28	TRBJ1-5	-	CASSLSDRSQPQHF	TGTGCCAGCAGTTTATCGGACCGCTCACAGCCCCAGCATTTT
-	TRBV28	TRBJ2-7	-	CASTPPRQISYEQYF	TGTGCCAGCACTCCACCCCGACAGATCAGCTACGAGCAGTACTTC
-	TRBV2	TRBJ1-5	-	CASVGSNNQPQHF	TGTGCCAGCGTTGGGTCAAACAATCAGCCCCAGCATTTT
-	TRBV4-1	TRBJ1-2	-	CASTEGSYGNYGYTF	TGCGCCAGCACCGAAGGGTCCTACGGTAACTATGGCTACACCTTC
-	TRBV7-6	TRBJ2-7	-	CASSTQSYEQYF	TGTGCCAGCAGCACCCAATCCTACGAGCAGTACTTC
TRBD2	TRBV5-6	TRBJ2-3	few	CASSPRGLAFTDTQYF	TGTGCCAGCAGCCCAAGAGGACTAGCGTTCACAGATACGCAGTATTTT
-	TRBV5-4	TRBJ2-1	-	CASSQNQGLHNEQFF	TGTGCCAGCAGCCAAAATCAAGGACTCCACAATGAGCAGTTCTTC